A single sample gave rise to the 11 T cell receptor beta chains below, sequenced in a study of control samples from healthy donors and cancer patients. Clones were sequenced by immunoSEQ multiplex PCR, and TCRdb holds only the in-frame ones, with some missing. The sample contains 65,000 to 80,000 clones, around 90% of which appear only once. Sequenced material: PBMCs. The receptor set was obtained from a woman aged 60-70 years with head and neck cancer.

Concerning this clone: One junction end does not reproduce the germline sequence, and a read error may be involved. CDR3 DNA: TGTGCCAGCAGTTTAAACCGCCATCAGGCCCAGCATTTT. The encoded protein is CASSLNRHQAQHF. V and J are TRBV27 and TRBJ1-5; no clear D. The germline gives CDR1 MNHEY, CDR2 SMNVEV (reference sequence). CDR3 length equals 13 residues.

The gene calls are TRBV4-3 and TRBJ2-3, with 7 bases that match TRBD1. V shed 3 bases and J 0 bases; nucleotides not matched to a gene: 6. CDR1 and CDR2 (germline): LGHNA, YSLEER. This CDR3 is built from 16 residues. The CDR3 bases are TGCGCCAGCAGCCAGGACACAGGGGAAAGCACAGATACGCAGTATTTT. Encoded protein: CASSQDTGESTDTQYF.

The chain is built from TRBV7-9 and TRBJ2-3, with D uncertain. Deletions cut 5 bases from V and 8 bases from J, with 11 bases between. This CDR3 region has 12 residues. The germline V gene has CDR1 SEHNR and CDR2 FQNEAQ (reference sequence). In DNA form, the CDR3 reads TGTGCCAGCAGCCACGACTGGGGTACGCAGTATTTT. This encodes CASSHDWGTQYF.

This clone was seen a single time. The chain recombines TRBV19 with TRBJ2-2; 10 bases line up with TRBD1. Germline trimming cut 5 bases from V and 7 bases from J; bases unmatched to any gene: 4. Germline V lookup: CDR1 LNHDA, CDR2 SQIVND (reference sequence). The CDR3 consists of 14 residues. The DNA of the CDR3 is TGTGCCAGTAGTGTAGGGACAGGGGTCGGGGAGCTGTTTTTT. This gives the protein CASSVGTGVGELFF. Filled out from reference TRBV19 and TRBJ2-2, the complete variable domain reads DGGITQSPKYLFRKEGQNVTLSCEQNLNHDAMYWYRQDPGQGLRLIYYSQIVNDFQKGDIAEGYSVSREKKESFPLTVTSAQKNPTAFYLCASSVGTGVGELFFGEGSRLTVL.

The chain combines TRBV5-1 with TRBJ1-1; the match to TRBD1 covers 10 bases. The CDR3 is made up of 15 amino acids. V was pared by 0 bases and J by 10 bases, with 9 bases of the junction left unmatched. Germline assignment: CDR1 SGHRS and CDR2 YFSETQ. DNA of the CDR3: TGCGCCAGCAGCTTGGATGGACAGGGGGTAGGGGTAGCTTTCTTT. Amino acid sequence: CASSLDGQGVGVAFF. Full variable domain (missing parts from reference TRBV5-1 and TRBJ1-1): KAGVTQTPRYLIKTRGQQVTLSCSPISGHRSVSWYQQTPGQGLQFLFEYFSETQRNKGNFPGRFSGRQFSNSRSEMNVSTLELGDSALYLCASSLDGQGVGVAFFGQGTRLTVV.

This chain joins TRBV28 and TRBJ2-3; 10 nucleotides align to TRBD2. The CDR3 totals 18 residues. V was clipped by 1 base and J by 0 bases; unmatched bases: 7. Looked up from germline, CDR1 is MDHEN and CDR2 is SYDVKM. The CDR3 DNA reads as TGTGCCAGCAGTTTATCCCTTAGCGGGAGGCTGAGCACAGATACGCAGTATTTT. Translated, it gives CASSLSLSGRLSTDTQYF.

This sequence joins TRBV4-3 and TRBJ1-1; D gene uncertain. The CDR3 sequence is 13 residues long. With 10 bases removed from V and 0 bases from J, the gap between germline ends came to 12 bases. Germline V gives CDR1 LGHNA, CDR2 YSLEER. The CDR3 coding sequence is TGCGCCACCTCGGAAGGTATGAACACTGAAGCTTTCTTT. Amino acids: CATSEGMNTEAFF.

The chain recombines TRBV18 with TRBJ1-4; D is ambiguous. CDR3 length: 16 amino acids. Germline values: CDR1 KGHSH, CDR2 LQKENI. Trimming took 6 bases from V and 4 from J, leaving 18 bases between them. The chain's CDR3 is CASSPVRESVNEKLFF. The CDR3, as DNA: TGTGCCAGCTCCCCCGTGAGAGAAAGTGTTAATGAAAAACTGTTTTTT.

V and J are TRBV5-1 and TRBJ2-7, with 9 bases that match TRBD1. Germline assignment: CDR1 SGHRS and CDR2 YFSETQ. CDR3 length equals 16 residues. J lost 2 bases, V lost 5 bases, and 11 bases had no gene match. The CDR3 DNA is TGCGCCAGCAGTAGCTTTGGGGGGACAGGGACCTACGAGCAGTACTTC. Translated, it gives CASSSFGGTGTYEQYF.

V is TRBV15 and J is TRBJ1-1, with 7 bases that match TRBD1. CDR1 and CDR2 from the germline V gene are LNHNV and YYDKDF (reference sequence). The length of the CDR3 is 15 residues. The V gene end was trimmed by 3 bases and the J gene end by 0 bases; junction bases not matched to a gene: 4. In DNA form, the CDR3 reads TGTGCCACCAGCAGGGAGGGGACAGTGAACACTGAAGCTTTCTTT. Amino acid sequence: CATSREGTVNTEAFF.

This rearrangement joins TRBV7-3 to TRBJ2-1; D not certain. The CDR3 contains 15 residues. V lost 2 bases and J 0 bases, leaving 8 bases between the germline ends. Germline V gene data show CDR1 as SGHTA and CDR2 as FQGTGA. In DNA form, the CDR3 reads TGTGCCAGCAGCTTAGACGCGAGCTCCTACAATGAGCAGTTCTTC. This codes for CASSLDASSYNEQFF.